This T cell receptor beta chain was found in a study of blood T cell repertoires in COVID-19. Study information: Samples taken during acute and convalescent COVID-19 were collected in the United States, Italy and Spain. The cDNA or gDNA used as material had been derived from T cells, B-cell-depleted T cells, or PBMCs.

This CDR3 has 16 residues. With 10 bases clipped from V and 5 bases from J, the junction kept 20 bases outside the gene matches. CDR1 MDHEN and CDR2 SYDVKM come from the germline V gene. In the original workflow: Estimates of nucleated cell counts were drawn from the amplification of reference gene primers. Only in-frame clones appear in the TCRdb table, and some are missing; sequencing was by immunoSEQ multiplex PCR. Clonal size and the V and J genes are those of that table, whereas D and trimming came from the DNA. The repertoire holds hundreds of thousands of clones, with about 83% as singletons. The rearrangement joins TRBV28 to TRBJ2-7; 7 bases align to TRBD1. The sample was peripheral blood. The sequence derives from a woman aged 45-60 years with acute or convalescent COVID-19. The CDR3 coding sequence is TGTGCCATCTCAGGCTTTGGGGACAGAGGGCCCGACGAGCAGTACTTC. Its protein is CAISGFGDRGPDEQYF.